A single sample gave rise to the 29 T cell receptor beta chains below, sequenced in a study of T cells after yellow fever vaccination. TCRdb used MiXCR to reprocess the 5' RACE reads, holding one entry per CDR3 protein. There are 360,000 or so distinct CDR3 sequences in the sample; around 10% occur only once, and roughly 18% lies in the top ten. The sequences come from PBMCs, collected on the day of the first yellow fever vaccination. These receptors came from a man between 18 and 29 years old who received the YFV17D yellow fever vaccine.

This clonotype was detected only a few times. CDR3 coding DNA: TGCAGTGCTAGAGATAGGAGAGGAGCGGGGAGGCCAGATACGCAGTATTTT. It encodes CSARDRRGAGRPDTQYF. This chain joins TRBV20-1 and TRBJ2-3, with 7 bases lining up with TRBD2. Trimming at V came to 0 bases and at J to 4 bases, leaving 13 bases not matched to a gene. Per germline, CDR1 DFQATT and CDR2 SNEGSKA (reference sequence). The CDR3 is made up of 17 amino acids.

To note about this clonotype: In this CDR3 the conserved last residue, phenylalanine or tryptophan, is missing, so a read error is likely. V gene TRBV4-3 combines with J gene TRBJ1-2, with 10 bases matching TRBD1. CDR1 LGHNA and CDR2 YSLEER come from the germline V gene. The V segment lost 2 bases and the J segment 8 bases; nucleotides outside the gene matches: 8. There are 15 residues in the CDR3. In DNA form, the CDR3 reads TGCGCCAGCAGCCAACAAACCGGGACAGGGGCCGGCTACACCTCC. The encoded protein is CASSQQTGTGAGYTS.

The genes are TRBV5-1 and TRBJ1-1, with 10 positions matching TRBD1. Germline V CDR1 and CDR2: SGHRS, YFSETQ. V gave up 2 bases and J gave up 5 bases; unmatched junction bases: 3. This CDR3 has 14 amino acids. CDR3: CASSFGQGGTEAFF. CDR3 in DNA: TGCGCCAGCAGCTTCGGACAGGGGGGGACTGAAGCTTTCTTT.

A few counts support this clonotype. The V gene is TRBV12-3 or TRBV12-4, the J gene TRBJ2-5, with 8 bases fitting TRBD2. The J segment lost 5 bases and the V segment lost 1 base, leaving 9 bases of the junction unmatched. The CDR3 consists of 16 residues. This CDR3 reads CASSLVSGGGRETQYF. CDR3 DNA sequence: TGTGCCAGCAGTTTAGTAAGCGGCGGGGGGCGGGAGACCCAGTACTTC.

The chain employs TRBV18 and TRBJ1-6; no reliable D call. Germline-derived CDR1 and CDR2 are KGHSH and LQKENI. The CDR3 totals 13 residues. The V end lost 3 bases, the J end lost 7 bases, and 7 bases lay between the germline ends. CDR3: CASSPSGNSPLHF. CDR3 nucleotides: TGTGCCAGCTCACCCTCGGGAAATTCACCCCTCCACTTT.

The gene calls are TRBV5-1 and TRBJ2-1; TRBD2 aligns across 13 bases. The CDR3 runs 16 residues. The junction had 5 bases not matched to a gene; V was cut back by 0 bases and J by 8 bases. CDR1 SGHRS and CDR2 YFSETQ come from the germline V gene. The CDR3 DNA sequence: TGCGCCAGCAGCTTGGGGACTAGCGGGGGAATCGATGAGCAGTTCTTC. It specifies CASSLGTSGGIDEQFF.

This clonotype was seen a handful of times. At one of its ends the junction is not consistent with the germline gene, which may arise from a read error. This sequence joins TRBV12-3 or TRBV12-4 and TRBJ1-1; weak D call: TRBD1 (6 bases). This CDR3 has 14 amino acids. In nucleotides, the CDR3 is TGTGCCAGCAGCCAGCGGGGGCCGAACACTGAAGCTTCCTTT. This sequence encodes CASSQRGPNTEASF.

This clonotype was seen only a few times. This sequence joins TRBV20-1 and TRBJ2-7; 8 bases line up with TRBD1. V gave up 4 bases and J gave up 1 base; unmatched junction bases: 6. CDR1 is DFQATT and CDR2 is SNEGSKA in the germline V gene (reference sequence). The CDR3 covers 14 residues. This chain's CDR3 is CSAIPGQVSYEQYV. Written as DNA, the CDR3 is TGCAGTGCTATACCGGGACAGGTGTCCTACGAGCAGTACGTC.

Many counts were recorded for this clonotype. V and J are TRBV6-1 and TRBJ1-1; 9 bases line up with TRBD1. Germline assignment: CDR1 MNHNS and CDR2 SASEGT. The CDR3 loop spans 16 amino acids. Trimming cost V 6 bases and J 3 bases; bases outside gene matches: 11. The CDR3 reads CASSLDGTGLYTEAFF. CDR3 in DNA: TGTGCCAGCAGCCTTGACGGGACAGGGTTGTACACTGAAGCTTTCTTT.

This clonotype was counted only a few times. V usage is TRBV19 and J usage is TRBJ2-2, with D possibly being TRBD2 (6 bases). Germline CDR1 LNHDA, CDR2 SQIVND (reference sequence). V was shortened by 6 bases and J by 3 bases, with 11 bases between the two germline ends. The CDR3 is 14 residues long. The CDR3 DNA reads TGTGCCAGTAGGACCGGGGGTTACACCGGGGAGCTGTTTTTT. It is translated as CASRTGGYTGELFF.

This chain joins TRBV4-3 and TRBJ1-2; D remains unclear. The germline V and J ends were trimmed by 1 base and 4 bases, with 16 bases remaining between them. CDR1 and CDR2 from the germline V gene are LGHNA and YSLEER. The CDR3 loop spans 16 amino acids. CDR3 nucleotides: TGCGCCAGCAGCCAAGCATCTATGGAGGGAGGCTATGGCTACACCTTC. Protein product: CASSQASMEGGYGYTF.

This clonotype was detected only a few times. V and J are TRBV20-1 and TRBJ2-3, with D uncertain. V shed 1 base and J shed 4 bases, with 12 bases lying between them. The CDR3 consists of 14 residues. CDR1 and CDR2 from the germline V gene are DFQATT and SNEGSKA (reference sequence). CDR3 nucleotides: TGCAGTGCTAGAGGCTACGAAGTGGCAGATACGCAGTATTTT. Amino acid sequence: CSARGYEVADTQYF.

This clonotype was seen only a few times. The V and J genes are TRBV12-3 or TRBV12-4 and TRBJ1-1, with D tentatively TRBD1 (6 bases). This CDR3 spans 11 amino acids. The V end lost 7 bases, the J end lost 10 bases, and 13 bases lay between the germline ends. Here the CDR3 DNA reads TGTGCCAGCACCCAGGGGTCGGGAGCTTTCTTT. It encodes CASTQGSGAFF.

The chain employs TRBV4-1 and TRBJ1-4; no firm D call. Germline V gene data show CDR1 as MGHRA and CDR2 as YSYEKL. Trimming shortened V by 0 bases and J by 0 bases, and 8 bases separated the two germline ends. This CDR3 is built from 16 residues. This CDR3 reads CASSQEESATNEKLFF. The CDR3 nucleotides read TGCGCCAGCAGCCAAGAAGAATCTGCAACTAATGAAAAACTGTTTTTT.

This clonotype showed up just a few times. The rearrangement uses TRBV7-8 and TRBJ1-2, with 7 bases identical to TRBD1. The CDR3 is 14 amino acids. Germline-derived CDR1 and CDR2 are SGHVS and FQNEAQ. J was trimmed by 8 bases and V by 0 bases; bases with no gene match: 6. The CDR3 coding sequence is TGTGCCAGCAGCTTAGCCGGAACAGGGGAAGGCTACACCTTC. Translated, it gives CASSLAGTGEGYTF.

CDR3 nucleotide sequence: TGCGCCAGCAGCCATGGGTCGGCGGGGGTGGGTGGCTACACCTTC. Amino acids: CASSHGSAGVGGYTF. The chain links TRBV4-3 to TRBJ1-2; tentatively, D is TRBD1 (5 bases). The V end lost 3 bases, the J end lost 7 bases, and 18 bases lay between the germline ends. This CDR3 is 15 amino acids long. From germline, CDR1 is LGHNA and CDR2 YSLEER.

The chain couples TRBV4-1 to TRBJ1-4, with a possible D match to TRBD1 (5 bases). This CDR3 comprises 15 residues. Germline V lookup: CDR1 MGHRA, CDR2 YSYEKL. The V gene lost 1 base and the J gene lost 7 bases, with 13 bases spanning the gap. The DNA for the CDR3 is TGCGCCAGCAGCCAAGTTCGGGGACCGACTGAAAAACTGTTTTTT. Translated: CASSQVRGPTEKLFF.

Only a few counts were recorded for this clonotype. The V gene is TRBV9, the J gene TRBJ2-1; 7 nucleotides match TRBD2. The CDR3 extends over 15 amino acids. V gave up 5 bases and J gave up 0 bases; unmatched junction bases: 5. CDR1 SGDLS and CDR2 YYNGEE come from the germline V gene. CDR3 DNA sequence: TGTGCCAGCAGTAAGCGGGACCTCTCCTACAATGAGCAGTTCTTC. This translates into CASSKRDLSYNEQFF.

This clonotype was observed a few times. The chain is built from TRBV12-3 or TRBV12-4 and TRBJ2-7; D is unclear. Between the trimmed V and J ends, which lost 8 bases and 3 bases, there was a span of 8 bases. This CDR3 has 11 amino acids. The CDR3, as DNA: TGTGCCAGCGCGAAAGTCTACGAGCAGTACTTC. Protein: CASAKVYEQYF.

The rearrangement links TRBV21-1 to TRBJ1-6. TRBV21-1 is reported as a pseudogene. This CDR3 contains 12 residues. This CDR3 is CASSKGRGTLHF. The CDR3 coding sequence is TGTGCCAGCAGCAAAGGGAGGGGCACCCTCCACTTT.

The chain has TRBV9 and TRBJ2-3; no clear D. CDR1 and CDR2 (germline): SGDLS, YYNGEE. The CDR3 is 13 residues long. V lost 0 bases and J 5 bases, leaving 7 bases between the germline ends. CDR3 sequence: CASSVAPGDTQYF. DNA for the CDR3: TGTGCCAGCAGCGTAGCCCCGGGAGATACGCAGTATTTT.

The rearrangement links TRBV12-3 or TRBV12-4 to TRBJ2-5, with D possibly called TRBD1 or TRBD2 (7 bases each). The CDR3 consists of 21 residues. Trimming removed 1 base from V and 4 bases from J, with 31 bases in between. The CDR3 DNA sequence: TGTGCCAGCAGTTTAGATGTCGGCCTAGCTTACCCAGGGGGGGTCCGAGAGACCCAGTACTTC. It yields the protein CASSLDVGLAYPGGVRETQYF.

The rearrangement uses TRBV5-4 and TRBJ2-6; a possible D gene is TRBD1 (6 bases). Germline CDR1 reads SGHNT; CDR2 reads YYREEE (reference sequence). Trimming stripped 0 bases from V and 3 bases from J, with 10 bases between. The CDR3 sequence is 16 residues long. DNA for the CDR3: TGTGCCAGCAGCTTGGAGGGGGTTGATGGGGCCAACGTCCTGACTTTC. It translates to CASSLEGVDGANVLTF. The full variable domain, completed using reference TRBV5-4 and TRBJ2-6, is ETGVTQSPTHLIKTRGQQVTLRCSSQSGHNTVSWYQQALGQGPQFIFQYYREEENGRGNFPPRFSGLQFPNYSSELNVNALELDDSALYLCASSLEGVDGANVLTFGAGSRLTVL.

This clonotype was seen a few times. V gene TRBV11-1 combines with J gene TRBJ2-2; the D call may be TRBD1 or TRBD2 (5 bases each). Trimming cost V 1 base and J 3 bases, with 9 bases left between them. The CDR3 is 15 amino acids. CDR1 SGHAT and CDR2 FQDESV come from the germline V gene (reference sequence). CDR3 region: CASSLGGSDTGELFF. The CDR3 DNA reads as TGTGCCAGCAGCTTAGGGGGGTCCGACACCGGGGAGCTGTTTTTT.

This rearrangement joins TRBV20-1 to TRBJ2-1, with TRBD1 identical over 9 bases. Germline CDR1 and CDR2: DFQATT and SNEGSKA (reference sequence). The CDR3 runs 13 residues. V shed 4 bases, J shed 8 bases, and the junction held 6 bases outside the gene matches. The CDR3 reads CSATWDRVYEQFF. The CDR3 bases are TGCAGTGCTACTTGGGACAGGGTATATGAGCAGTTCTTC.

This clonotype was observed a few times. This rearrangement joins TRBV30 to TRBJ2-7; the D gene is possibly TRBD1 (6 bases). Germline CDR1 GTSNPN, CDR2 SVGIG (reference sequence). Trimming took off 3 bases at V and 2 bases at J, with 17 bases between the two ends. This CDR3 comprises 15 residues. The CDR3 loop is CAWRGQGKNPYEQYF. As DNA, the CDR3 is TGTGCCTGGAGGGGGCAGGGGAAAAACCCCTACGAGCAGTACTTC.

This clonotype was counted only a few times. One end of the junction does not line up with germline, which may come from a read error. This sequence joins TRBV14 and TRBJ2-5; no firm D call. This CDR3 region has 13 residues. The V gene's germline CDR1 is SGHDN and CDR2 FVKESK. The CDR3 sequence is CASSQVNQDTQYF. The CDR3 nucleotides read TGTGCCAGCAGCCAAGTTAACCAAGATACCCAGTACTTC.

This clonotype was counted only a few times. The chain combines TRBV5-1 with TRBJ2-1, with 10 positions matching TRBD1. V was pared by 4 bases and J by 7 bases, with 14 bases of the junction left unmatched. Germline loops: CDR1 SGHRS, CDR2 YFSETQ. The CDR3 extends over 17 amino acids. CDR3 residues: CASSPTPGTGALNEQFF. The CDR3 region has the DNA TGCGCCAGCAGCCCGACCCCCGGGACAGGGGCGTTGAATGAGCAGTTCTTC.

This clonotype was detected a few times. The rearrangement links TRBV5-1 to TRBJ2-7; D gene ambiguous. The germline V gene encodes CDR1 SGHRS and CDR2 YFSETQ. The CDR3 has 11 amino acids. The V end was cut by 2 bases, the J end by 7 bases, with 7 bases between. The chain's CDR3 is CASSFVGEQYV. CDR3 in DNA: TGCGCCAGCAGCTTCGTTGGGGAGCAGTACGTC.